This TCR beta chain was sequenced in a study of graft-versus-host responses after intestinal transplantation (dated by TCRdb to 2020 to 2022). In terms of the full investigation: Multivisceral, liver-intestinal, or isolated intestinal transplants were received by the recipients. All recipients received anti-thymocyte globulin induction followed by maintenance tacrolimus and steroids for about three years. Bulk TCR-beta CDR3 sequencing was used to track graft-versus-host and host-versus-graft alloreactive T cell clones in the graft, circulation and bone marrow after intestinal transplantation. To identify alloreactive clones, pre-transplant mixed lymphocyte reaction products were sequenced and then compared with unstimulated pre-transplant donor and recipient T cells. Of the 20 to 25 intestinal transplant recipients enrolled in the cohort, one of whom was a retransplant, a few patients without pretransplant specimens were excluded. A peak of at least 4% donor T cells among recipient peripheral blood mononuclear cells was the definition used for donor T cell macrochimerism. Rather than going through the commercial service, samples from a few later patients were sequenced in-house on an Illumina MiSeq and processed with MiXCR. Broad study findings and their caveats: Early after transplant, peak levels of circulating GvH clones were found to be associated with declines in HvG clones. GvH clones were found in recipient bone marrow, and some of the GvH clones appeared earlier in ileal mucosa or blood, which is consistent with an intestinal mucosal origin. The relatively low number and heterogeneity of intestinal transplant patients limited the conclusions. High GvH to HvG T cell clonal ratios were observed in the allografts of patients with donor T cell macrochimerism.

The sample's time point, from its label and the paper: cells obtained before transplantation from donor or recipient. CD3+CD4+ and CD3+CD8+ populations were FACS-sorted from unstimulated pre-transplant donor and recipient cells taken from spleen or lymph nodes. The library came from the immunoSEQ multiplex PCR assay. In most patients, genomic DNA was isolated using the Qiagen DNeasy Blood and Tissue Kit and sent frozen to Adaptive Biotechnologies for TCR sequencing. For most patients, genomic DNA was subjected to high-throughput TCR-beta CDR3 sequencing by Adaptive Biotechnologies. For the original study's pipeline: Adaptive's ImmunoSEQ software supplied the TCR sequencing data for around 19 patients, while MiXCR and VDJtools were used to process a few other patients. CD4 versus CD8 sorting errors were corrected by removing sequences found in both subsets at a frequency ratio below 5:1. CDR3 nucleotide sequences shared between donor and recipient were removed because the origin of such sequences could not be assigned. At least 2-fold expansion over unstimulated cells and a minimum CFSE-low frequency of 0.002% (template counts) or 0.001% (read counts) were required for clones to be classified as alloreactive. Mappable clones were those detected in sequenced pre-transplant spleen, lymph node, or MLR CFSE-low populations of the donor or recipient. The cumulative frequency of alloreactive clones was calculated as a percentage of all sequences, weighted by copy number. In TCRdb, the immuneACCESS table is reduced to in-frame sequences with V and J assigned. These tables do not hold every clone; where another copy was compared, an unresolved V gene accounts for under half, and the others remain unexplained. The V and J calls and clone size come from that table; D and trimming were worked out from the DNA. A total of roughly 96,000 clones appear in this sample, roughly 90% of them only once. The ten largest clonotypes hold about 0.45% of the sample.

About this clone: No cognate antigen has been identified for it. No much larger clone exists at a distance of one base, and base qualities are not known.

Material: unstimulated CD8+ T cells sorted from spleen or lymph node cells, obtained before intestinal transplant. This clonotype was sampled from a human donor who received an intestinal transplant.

This receptor has the CDR3 CAWGPGQSYNEQFF. The sequenced DNA is TGTGCCTGGGGTCCGGGACAGTCGTACAATGAGCAGTTCTTC. The rearranged segments are TRBV30 and TRBJ2-1; 7 bases in the middle match TRBD1. Counted from cysteine to phenylalanine, this CDR3 has 14 amino acids. Only the CDR3 portion is preserved as DNA: 42 bases, with reading frame beginning at the first base. At the junction V is shortened by 5 bases and J by 4 bases; bases outside the gene matches: 8. For CDR1 and CDR2, the germline V gene (reference sequence) lists GTSNPN and SVGIG.